A selection of T cell receptor beta chains follows, all from one sample in a study of OX40 agonist ivuxolimab in advanced cancers. TCRdb's table, derived via immunoSEQ multiplex PCR, lists solely in-frame clones and lacks some. There are about 60,000 clones in the sample; approximately 90% occur only once, and 16% lies in the top ten. Sequencing used CD4+ or CD8+ T cells sorted from blood, obtained in a trial of the OX40 agonist ivuxolimab. The receptors come from an adult with an advanced solid tumor such as melanoma, head and neck, liver or kidney cancer. The CDR3 runs from the conserved cysteine through the conserved F or W. The D gene is left open where the match is weak. Only some rows state a clone size, as once, few, many or a class for expanded clones.

length,J,size,D,V,CDR3,DNA
12,TRBJ2-1,NA,NA,TRBV7-9,CASSSPGRKKFF,TGTGCCAGCAGCTCCCCGGGACGGAAGAAGTTCTTC
12,TRBJ2-1,NA,NA,TRBV2,CASRVMGHQQFF,TGTGCCAGCAGGGTAATGGGACATCAGCAGTTCTTC
16,TRBJ2-7,NA,NA,TRBV7-2,CASSPTGGNNFYEQYF,TGTGCCAGCAGCCCCACGGGCGGAAACAATTTTTACGAGCAGTACTTC
14,TRBJ1-4,NA,NA,TRBV5-1,CASSSTTLNEKLFF,TGCGCCAGCAGCTCGACAACGCTTAATGAAAAACTGTTTTTT
15,TRBJ1-4,NA,NA,TRBV2,CASRGQGIANEKLFF,TGTGCCAGCAGGGGGCAGGGGATAGCTAATGAAAAACTGTTTTTT
12,TRBJ2-1,NA,NA,TRBV15,CATSRDPDEQFF,TGTGCCACCAGCAGAGACCCCGATGAGCAGTTCTTC
15,TRBJ1-5,NA,NA,TRBV28,CASSPLGNGNQPQHF,TGTGCCAGCAGTCCTCTCGGGAATGGGAATCAGCCCCAGCATTTT
14,TRBJ1-1,NA,TRBD1,TRBV10-1,CAIRTGCGDTEAFF,TGCGCCATCAGGACAGGGTGCGGGGACACTGAAGCTTTCTTT
15,TRBJ1-1,NA,TRBD1,TRBV6-1,CASSERFGGQGEAFF,TGTGCCAGCAGTGAACGGTTTGGGGGACAGGGGGAAGCTTTCTTT
11,TRBJ1-2,few,TRBD1,TRBV20-1,CSAETGYGYTF,TGCAGTGCTGAGACAGGGTATGGCTACACCTTC
15,TRBJ2-1,once,NA,TRBV27,CASRPARRTYNEQFF,TGTGCCAGTCGACCAGCGAGAAGAACCTACAATGAGCAGTTCTTC
15,TRBJ2-1,NA,NA,TRBV10-1,CASSESTLGADEQFF,TGCGCCAGCAGTGAGTCGACTCTGGGTGCGGATGAGCAGTTCTTC
12,TRBJ2-5,NA,NA,TRBV27,CASSLREETQYF,TGTGCCAGCAGTTTAAGGGAAGAGACCCAGTACTTC
15,TRBJ1-1,NA,TRBD1,TRBV19,CASSPRDRDVTEAFF,TGTGCCAGTAGTCCCCGGGACAGGGATGTAACTGAAGCTTTCTTT
14,TRBJ2-3,NA,NA,TRBV19,CASSIQASTDTQYF,TGTGCCAGTAGTATCCAGGCTAGCACAGATACGCAGTATTTT
13,TRBJ2-7,NA,TRBD1,TRBV7-9,CASSEGTGVEQYF,TGTGCCAGCAGCGAAGGGACAGGGGTTGAGCAGTACTTC
13,TRBJ2-1,NA,NA,TRBV7-9,CASSLDRPNEQFF,TGTGCCAGCAGCTTAGACAGGCCTAATGAGCAGTTCTTC
14,TRBJ1-4,NA,NA,TRBV6-5,CASSGASPSEKLFF,TGTGCCAGCAGTGGCGCTTCCCCGAGTGAAAAACTGTTTTTT
15,TRBJ1-2,NA,NA,TRBV6-6,CASSFRTTINYGYTF,TGTGCCAGCAGTTTTCGGACAACTATAAACTATGGCTACACCTTC
15,TRBJ2-7,NA,NA,TRBV28,CASSLSRQGIYEQYF,TGTGCCAGCAGTTTATCGAGGCAGGGAATCTACGAGCAGTACTTC
17,TRBJ2-3,NA,TRBD1,TRBV27,CASSPGTGKTSTDTQYF,TGTGCCAGCAGTCCAGGGACAGGTAAAACTAGCACAGATACGCAGTATTTT
16,TRBJ1-1,few,NA,TRBV28,CASSFGRGRLNTEAFF,TGTGCCAGCAGTTTTGGTAGGGGCCGGTTGAACACTGAAGCTTTCTTT
16,TRBJ2-4,once,TRBD1,TRBV9,CASSVQGAWAKNIQYF,TGTGCCAGCAGCGTACAGGGGGCTTGGGCCAAAAACATTCAGTACTTC
18,TRBJ2-7,NA,TRBD2,TRBV6-1,CASSGRGLAGGVSNEQYF,TGTGCCAGCAGTGGCCGGGGACTAGCGGGAGGAGTGAGCAACGAGCAGTACTTC
15,TRBJ2-7,NA,TRBD2,TRBV28,CASSPGTSGTYEQYF,TGTGCCAGCAGTCCTGGGACTAGCGGGACCTACGAGCAGTACTTC
15,TRBJ1-4,NA,NA,TRBV7-7,CASSLERTLPEKLFF,TGTGCTAGCAGCTTGGAACGGACGCTTCCGGAAAAACTGTTTTTT
13,TRBJ1-3,NA,NA,TRBV7-6,CASSLFSGNTIYF,TGTGCCAGCAGCTTATTCTCCGGAAACACCATATATTTT
14,TRBJ2-2,NA,NA,TRBV6-5,CASSRLENTGELFF,TGTGCCAGCAGCCGACTAGAGAACACCGGGGAGCTGTTTTTT
14,TRBJ1-2,NA,NA,TRBV6-5,CASSDRFLNYGYTF,TGTGCCAGCAGTGACAGATTCTTAAACTATGGCTACACCTTC
17,TRBJ2-2,NA,NA,TRBV5-1,CASSLGRGTRNTGELFF,TGCGCCAGCAGCTTGGGAAGGGGGACAAGGAACACCGGGGAGCTGTTTTTT
14,TRBJ2-3,NA,NA,TRBV18,CASSPGPATDTQYF,TGTGCCAGCTCACCGGGACCAGCCACAGATACGCAGTATTTT
14,TRBJ1-5,once,NA,TRBV6-6,CASSYSKGEQPQHF,TGTGCCAGCAGTTACTCGAAGGGGGAACAGCCCCAGCATTTT
16,TRBJ2-2,NA,NA,TRBV7-9,CASSSAPTGYTGELFF,TGTGCCAGCAGCTCGGCCCCGACAGGTTACACCGGGGAGCTGTTTTTT
13,TRBJ2-5,NA,NA,TRBV7-9,CASSLGAYWEQYF,TGTGCCAGCAGCTTAGGGGCTTACTGGGAGCAGTACTTC
14,TRBJ2-7,NA,TRBD2,TRBV10-2,CASSDSGRGYEQYF,TGCGCCAGCAGTGATAGCGGGAGGGGGTACGAGCAGTACTTC
15,TRBJ2-3,NA,TRBD2,TRBV14,CASSLLAGATDTQYF,TGTGCCAGCAGCCTGCTAGCGGGAGCCACAGATACGCAGTATTTT
14,TRBJ1-2,NA,TRBD1,TRBV30,CAWTRQGVGDGYTF,TGTGCCTGGACTAGGCAGGGGGTTGGGGATGGCTACACCTTC
15,TRBJ1-5,few,TRBD1,TRBV5-8,CASSKGTGGKQPQHF,TGTGCCAGCAGCAAAGGGACAGGGGGCAAGCAGCCCCAGCATTTT
14,TRBJ2-7,NA,NA,TRBV10-3,CASRVSSSSYEQYF,TGTGCCAGCAGGGTTTCCAGTAGCTCCTACGAGCAGTACTTC
14,TRBJ1-4,NA,NA,TRBV19,CASSIQGFGEKLFF,TGTGCCAGCTCAATACAGGGTTTTGGTGAAAAACTGTTTTTT
16,TRBJ2-7,NA,TRBD2,TRBV5-6,CASSLVPTGGPNEQYF,TGTGCCAGCAGCTTGGTTCCAACGGGAGGGCCGAACGAGCAGTACTTC
16,TRBJ2-1,NA,TRBD2,TRBV27,CASSLSRLAVNNEQFF,TGTGCCAGCAGTTTATCGAGGCTAGCGGTTAACAATGAGCAGTTCTTC
15,TRBJ1-1,NA,TRBD1,TRBV28,CASSLGGQPNTEAFF,TGTGCCAGCAGTTTAGGGGGACAGCCGAACACTGAAGCTTTCTTT
16,TRBJ2-1,NA,TRBD1,TRBV11-2,CASSPGTAVSYNEQFF,TGTGCCAGCAGCCCCGGGACAGCCGTATCCTACAATGAGCAGTTCTTC
13,TRBJ2-7,once,NA,TRBV9,CASSVGTGGNQYF,TGTGCCAGCAGCGTAGGCACAGGAGGTAATCAGTACTTC
20,TRBJ2-3,NA,TRBD2,TRBV7-6,CASSLGGVGLAGRLTDTQYF,TGTGCCAGCAGCTTAGGCGGTGTGGGACTAGCGGGCCGTCTCACAGATACGCAGTATTTT
14,TRBJ2-7,NA,TRBD1,TRBV10-3,CAIRKTGGKYEQYF,TGTGCCATCAGGAAGACAGGGGGCAAGTACGAGCAGTACTTC